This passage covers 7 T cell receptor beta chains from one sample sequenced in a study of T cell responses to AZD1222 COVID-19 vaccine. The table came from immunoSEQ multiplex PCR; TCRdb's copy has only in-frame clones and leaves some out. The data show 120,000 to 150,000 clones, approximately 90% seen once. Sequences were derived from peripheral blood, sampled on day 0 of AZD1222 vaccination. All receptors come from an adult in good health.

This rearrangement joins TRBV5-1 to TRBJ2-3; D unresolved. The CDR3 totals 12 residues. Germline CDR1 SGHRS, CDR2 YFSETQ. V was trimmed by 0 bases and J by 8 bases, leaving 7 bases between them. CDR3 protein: CASSLEGSTQYF. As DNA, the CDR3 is TGCGCCAGCAGCTTGGAGGGTAGTACGCAGTATTTT.

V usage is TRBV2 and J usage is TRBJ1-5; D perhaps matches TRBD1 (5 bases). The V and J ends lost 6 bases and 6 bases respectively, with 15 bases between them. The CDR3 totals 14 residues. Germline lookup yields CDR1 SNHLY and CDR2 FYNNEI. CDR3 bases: TGTGCCAGCAGGGATTCAGGGCCGGGTCAGCCCCAGCATTTT. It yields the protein CASRDSGPGQPQHF.

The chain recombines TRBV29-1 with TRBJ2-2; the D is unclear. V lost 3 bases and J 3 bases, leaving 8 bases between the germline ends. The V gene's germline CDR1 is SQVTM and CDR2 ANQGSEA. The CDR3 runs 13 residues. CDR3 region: CSVDGSYTGELFF. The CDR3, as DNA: TGCAGCGTTGACGGCAGCTACACCGGGGAGCTGTTTTTT.

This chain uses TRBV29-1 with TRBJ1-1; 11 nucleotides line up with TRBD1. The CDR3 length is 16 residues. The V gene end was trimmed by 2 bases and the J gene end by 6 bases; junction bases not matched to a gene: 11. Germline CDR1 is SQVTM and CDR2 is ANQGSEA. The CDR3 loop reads CSVEHDLWTGGPEAFF. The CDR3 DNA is TGCAGCGTTGAACACGATCTGTGGACAGGGGGCCCTGAAGCTTTCTTT. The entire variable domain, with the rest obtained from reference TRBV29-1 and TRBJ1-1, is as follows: SAVISQKPSRDICQRGTSLTIQCQVDSQVTMMFWYRQQPGQSLTLIATANQGSEATYESGFVIDKFPISRPNLTFSTLTVSNMSPEDSSIYLCSVEHDLWTGGPEAFFGQGTRLTVV.

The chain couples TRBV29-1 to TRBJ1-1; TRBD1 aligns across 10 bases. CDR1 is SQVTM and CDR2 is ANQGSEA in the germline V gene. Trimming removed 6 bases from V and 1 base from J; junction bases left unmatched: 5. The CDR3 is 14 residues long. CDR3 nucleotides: TGCAGCGTCCTGGACAGGGGGGGGAACACTGAAGCTTTCTTT. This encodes CSVLDRGGNTEAFF.

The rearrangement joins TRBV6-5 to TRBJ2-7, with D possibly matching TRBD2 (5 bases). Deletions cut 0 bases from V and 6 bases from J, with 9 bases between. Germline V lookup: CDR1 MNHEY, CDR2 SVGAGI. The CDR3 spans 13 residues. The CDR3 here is CASSYSTRVEQYF. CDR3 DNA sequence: TGTGCCAGCAGTTACTCAACGCGGGTCGAGCAGTACTTC.

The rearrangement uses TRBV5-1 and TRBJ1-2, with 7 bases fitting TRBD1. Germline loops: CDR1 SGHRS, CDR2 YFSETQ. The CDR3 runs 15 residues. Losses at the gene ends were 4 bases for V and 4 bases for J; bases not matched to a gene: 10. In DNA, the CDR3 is TGCGCCAGCAGCCCGGCAGGGGGGGGAGGCTATGGCTACACCTTC. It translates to CASSPAGGGGYGYTF.